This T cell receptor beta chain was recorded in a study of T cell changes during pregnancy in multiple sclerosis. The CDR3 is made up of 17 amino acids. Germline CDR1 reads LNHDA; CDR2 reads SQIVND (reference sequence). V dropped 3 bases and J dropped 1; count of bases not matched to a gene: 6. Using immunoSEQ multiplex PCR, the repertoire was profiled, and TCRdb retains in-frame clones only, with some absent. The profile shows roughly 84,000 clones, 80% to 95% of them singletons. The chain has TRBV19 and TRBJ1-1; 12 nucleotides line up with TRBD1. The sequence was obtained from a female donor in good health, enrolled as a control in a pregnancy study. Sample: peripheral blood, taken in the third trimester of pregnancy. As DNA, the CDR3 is TGTGCCAGTAGTATGGGTGGGACAGGGGGCAGGAACACTGAAGCTTTCTTT. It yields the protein CASSMGGTGGRNTEAFF.